The entry below describes one T cell receptor (beta chain). One end of the junction varies from germline; a read error may be responsible. The CDR3 has 15 residues. CDR1 is SEHNR, CDR2 FQNEAQ, per germline (reference sequence). This entry is derived from a study of T cells after yellow fever vaccination. UMIs and a universal primer site were added when TCR cDNA was made by 5'RACE template switching. TCRdb itself ran the 5' RACE reads through MiXCR, one entry per CDR3 protein. The sample records 35,000 to 55,000 distinct CDR3 sequences, 5.5% to 8% being singletons. This TCR came from a man younger than 40 who received the YFV17D yellow fever vaccine. Sample: PBMCs, either bulk or a sorted T-cell subset (CD4+, CD8+, memory, or dextramer-sorted; not recorded which), taken 45 days after the yellow fever booster vaccination. The rearrangement links TRBV7-9 to TRBJ2-3, with D perhaps TRBD2 (5 bases). DNA of the CDR3: TGTGCCAGCAGCTACCGGGCCTCTAGCAAAGATACGCAGTATTTT. Translating it yields CASSYRASSKDTQYF.